This entry lists 24 T cell receptor beta chains sequenced from one sample in a study of blood T cell repertoires in COVID-19. This table comes from immunoSEQ multiplex PCR, and its TCRdb copy is limited to in-frame clones, with some not included. There are about 330,000 clones in the sample; approximately 90% occur only once, and more than 7.5% lies in the top ten. The specimen was peripheral blood. The receptors originated from a man aged 25-40 years with COVID-19, enrolled during active disease.

This clone has only a few counts. The chain carries TRBV7-2 and TRBJ2-2; maybe TRBD2 (5 bases). V shed 5 bases and J shed 7 bases, with 20 bases lying between them. This CDR3 spans 16 amino acids. In germline, CDR1 is SGHTA, CDR2 FQGNSA. The CDR3 nucleotides read TGTGCCAGCAGCCTCCTCGGAGGCTCGGCAAACGGGGAGCTGTTTTTT. Translating it yields CASSLLGGSANGELFF.

The chain is built from TRBV10-1 and TRBJ1-6; 9 positions agree with TRBD1. The CDR3 has 14 amino acids. The germline V gene encodes CDR1 WNHNN and CDR2 SYGVQD (reference sequence). J was trimmed by 8 bases and V by 7 bases; bases with no gene match: 6. The CDR3 DNA reads TGCGCCAGCACCCATGGACAGGGGCATTCACCCCTCCACTTT. It translates to CASTHGQGHSPLHF.

This clone was recorded a few times. V is TRBV11-2 and J is TRBJ1-6; D is unresolved. CDR3 length: 14 amino acids. CDR1 is SGHAT and CDR2 is FQNNGV in the germline V gene. V lost 3 bases, J lost 5 bases, and 8 bases lay in between. For the CDR3, the DNA is TGTGCCAGCAGCTTCGCTAGGAATAATTCACCCCTCCACTTT. This sequence encodes CASSFARNNSPLHF.

The V gene is TRBV6-5, the J gene TRBJ1-3, with 7 bases lining up with TRBD1. CDR3 length equals 16 residues. Germline V gene data show CDR1 as MNHEY and CDR2 as SVGAGI. V lost 2 bases to trimming and J lost 4 bases; unmatched junction nucleotides: 8. The CDR3 region is CASSYRPTGLGNTIYF. The CDR3 DNA sequence: TGTGCCAGCAGTTACCGACCGACAGGGCTCGGAAACACCATATATTTT.

A few counts support this clone. Different DNA sequences within this sample yield the same CDR3. V is TRBV5-4 and J is TRBJ1-2, with TRBD1 matching 7 bases. The CDR3 runs 14 residues. The junction had 2 bases not matched to a gene; V was cut back by 0 bases and J by 3 bases. Per germline, CDR1 SGHNT and CDR2 YYREEE (reference sequence). The chain's CDR3 is CASSLGDRDYGYTF. The DNA of the CDR3 is TGTGCCAGCAGCTTGGGGGACAGAGACTATGGCTACACCTTC.

This clone was seen a few times. This chain links TRBV7-3 with TRBJ1-5, with TRBD1 identical over 9 bases. The germline CDR1 and CDR2 sequences are SGHTA and FQGTGA. CDR3 length: 16 amino acids. V lost 5 bases and J lost 2; bases outside the gene matches: 7. CDR3 sequence reads: CASSGRQGDGNQPQHF. The CDR3 DNA follows: TGTGCCAGCAGCGGAAGACAGGGGGATGGCAATCAGCCCCAGCATTTT.

The chain is built from TRBV7-3 and TRBJ2-5; 12 bases agree with TRBD2. Germline V gene lookup returns CDR1 SGHTA and CDR2 FQGTGA. This CDR3 is 17 amino acids long. V shed 3 bases, J shed 0 bases, and the junction held 5 bases outside the gene matches. CDR3 in DNA: TGTGCCAGCAGCTTGGGACTAGCGGGTCGGTACCAAGAGACCCAGTACTTC. It translates to CASSLGLAGRYQETQYF.

The rearrangement links TRBV6-4 to TRBJ2-3; 8 nucleotides agree with TRBD1. CDR1 and CDR2 (germline): MRHNA, SNTAGT. The ends lost 6 bases at V and 0 bases at J; junction bases unmatched: 8. This CDR3 has 16 amino acids. In DNA, the CDR3 is TGTGCCAGCAGGCCCGACAGGGGCGAGAGCACAGATACGCAGTATTTT. Translated, it gives CASRPDRGESTDTQYF.

The CDR3 DNA sequence: TGTGCCAGCAGTTCTTGGACAGGACCGCTCTACGAGCAGTACTTC. It specifies CASSSWTGPLYEQYF. The chain joins TRBV11-2 to TRBJ2-7, with 7 bases aligning to TRBD1. Germline V gene sequence: CDR1 SGHAT, CDR2 FQNNGV. V lost 6 bases to trimming and J lost 3 bases; unmatched junction nucleotides: 11. This CDR3 spans 15 amino acids. Combining the CDR3 with reference TRBV11-2 and TRBJ2-7 gives the whole variable domain EAGVAQSPRYKIIEKRQSVAFWCNPISGHATLYWYQQILGQGPKLLIQFQNNGVVDDSQLPKDRFSAERLKGVDSTLKIQPAKLEDSAVYLCASSSWTGPLYEQYFGPGTRLTVT.

V usage is TRBV18 and J usage is TRBJ1-2; no clear D. Germline V lookup: CDR1 KGHSH, CDR2 LQKENI. CDR3 size: 13 residues. V was shortened by 0 bases and J by 4 bases, with 6 bases between the two germline ends. In DNA form, the CDR3 reads TGTGCCAGCTCACCACCAGCCTCCTATGGCTACACCTTC. This encodes CASSPPASYGYTF.

The chain carries TRBV19 and TRBJ2-1; 7 bases are shared with TRBD1. The CDR3 spans 18 residues. Germline V gene sequence: CDR1 LNHDA, CDR2 SQIVND (reference sequence). Trimming at V came to 0 bases and at J to 3 bases, leaving 11 bases not matched to a gene. The CDR3 nucleotides read TGTGCCAGTAGTATAGAGGGGACAGAGGCCTTAGTCTACAATGAGCAGTTCTTC. It codes for CASSIEGTEALVYNEQFF.

The chain carries TRBV27 and TRBJ2-5; TRBD1 matches 8 bases. Trimming took 4 bases from V and 2 from J; bases not matched to a gene: 9. Germline V gene lookup returns CDR1 MNHEY and CDR2 SMNVEV (reference sequence). The CDR3 is 16 residues long. CDR3 nucleotides: TGTGCCAGCAGTTCTCGGACAGGGTATACTCAAGAGACCCAGTACTTC. This sequence encodes CASSSRTGYTQETQYF.

The count of this clone is one. V is TRBV7-9 and J is TRBJ2-3, with TRBD2 matching over 14 bases. Per germline, CDR1 SEHNR and CDR2 FQNEAQ (reference sequence). This CDR3 has 15 amino acids. After removal of 11 bases from V and 1 base from J, the junction contained 5 bases not matched to a gene. For the CDR3, the DNA is TGTGCCGCCGGACTAGCGGGGGGAGGCACAGATACGCAGTATTTT. Its translation is CAAGLAGGGTDTQYF. Complete variable domain (other parts from reference TRBV7-9 and TRBJ2-3): DTGVSQNPRHKITKRGQNVTFRCDPISEHNRLYWYRQTLGQGPEFLTYFQNEAQLEKSRLLSDRFSAERPKGSFSTLEIQRTEQGDSAMYLCAAGLAGGGTDTQYFGPGTRLTVL.

This rearrangement joins TRBV24-1 to TRBJ2-1; no definite D call. CDR3 length: 19 amino acids. Germline CDR1 KGHDR, CDR2 SFDVKD. Trimming took off 2 bases at V and 0 bases at J, with 19 bases between the two ends. The CDR3 is CATSDSPWAGSSSYNEQFF. CDR3 nucleotides: TGTGCCACCAGTGATTCTCCGTGGGCAGGATCGAGCTCCTACAATGAGCAGTTCTTC.

This chain links TRBV28 with TRBJ2-5; no clear D gene. Trimming removed 2 bases at V and 2 bases at J, with 9 bases between. CDR1 is MDHEN, CDR2 SYDVKM, per germline. CDR3 length: 14 amino acids. Here the CDR3 DNA reads TGTGCCAGCAGTTTAAGCCCTAGACAAGAGACCCAGTACTTC. This translates into CASSLSPRQETQYF.

A note on this clone: The identical CDR3 is also encoded by other nucleotide sequences in the sample. The genes are TRBV19 and TRBJ1-2, with 7 bases aligning to TRBD1. V lost 6 bases to trimming and J lost 1 base; unmatched junction nucleotides: 2. The CDR3 is 13 amino acids. Looked up from germline, CDR1 is LNHDA and CDR2 is SQIVND (reference sequence). The CDR3 region is CASSRQGNYGYTF. The CDR3 DNA reads TGTGCCAGTAGCCGACAGGGTAACTATGGCTACACCTTC.

The chain recombines TRBV27 with TRBJ1-5; 8 bases agree with TRBD1. The CDR3 is made up of 14 amino acids. Germline values: CDR1 MNHEY, CDR2 SMNVEV (reference sequence). Trimming took 5 bases from V and 10 from J; bases not matched to a gene: 10. The CDR3 DNA reads TGTGCCAGCAGTCCGGGACAGGCTCGGGGTCCCCAGCATTTT. Encoded protein: CASSPGQARGPQHF.

As DNA, the CDR3 is TGTGCCAGCAGCCGGCCTGGGAGGAGTACTGAAGCTTTCTTT. This gives the protein CASSRPGRSTEAFF. J is TRBJ1-1 and V is TRBV6-5; the D is unclear. CDR3 length: 14 residues. Trimming stripped 6 bases from V and 5 bases from J, with 16 bases between. Germline V gene lookup returns CDR1 MNHEY and CDR2 SVGAGI.

V and J are TRBV10-3 and TRBJ2-7; 9 bases fit TRBD1. CDR1 and CDR2 (germline): ENHRY, SYGVKD. V shed 3 bases, J shed 0 bases, and the junction held 12 bases outside the gene matches. The CDR3 consists of 18 residues. This CDR3 reads CAISDRDRVPLSSYEQYF. Here the CDR3 DNA reads TGTGCCATCAGTGACAGGGACAGGGTACCCCTAAGCTCCTACGAGCAGTACTTC.

The CDR3 here is CTSSQDQPGQGPPANTGELFF. DNA for the CDR3: TGCACCAGCAGCCAAGATCAACCGGGACAGGGGCCCCCCGCGAACACCGGGGAGCTGTTTTTT. The chain carries TRBV1 and TRBJ2-2; the table's D call of TRBD1 was not tested on the DNA. TRBV1 constitutes a pseudogene. The CDR3 loop spans 21 amino acids.

This chain links TRBV5-5 with TRBJ1-1; D gene ambiguous. Germline CDR1 and CDR2: SGHKS and YYEKEE (reference sequence). The CDR3 has 12 amino acids. Deletions cut 0 bases from V and 2 bases from J, with 2 bases between. CDR3 loop: CASSLANTEAFF. DNA of the CDR3: TGTGCCAGCAGCTTGGCTAACACTGAAGCTTTCTTT. The variable domain in full, with the rest retrieved from reference TRBV5-5 and TRBJ1-1, is DAGVTQSPTHLIKTRGQQVTLRCSPISGHKSVSWYQQVLGQGPQFIFQYYEKEERGRGNFPDRFSARQFPNYSSELNVNALLLGDSALYLCASSLANTEAFFGQGTRLTVV.

The chain carries TRBV28 and TRBJ1-2; 10 positions agree with TRBD1. Germline V gives CDR1 MDHEN, CDR2 SYDVKM. V was clipped by 6 bases and J by 4 bases; unmatched bases: 11. The CDR3 extends over 16 amino acids. The CDR3 nucleotides are TGTGCCAGCAGCTACCCGCCGGGACAGGGGAGCTATGGCTACACCTTC. This codes for CASSYPPGQGSYGYTF.

The chain has TRBV11-2 and TRBJ1-2; the D is unclear. This CDR3 has 12 residues. V gave up 1 base and J gave up 14 bases, with 14 bases separating them. Germline loops: CDR1 SGHAT, CDR2 FQNNGV. CDR3 DNA: TGTGCCAGCAGCTTAGTGGAGGGCCTTTGGACCTTC. As protein: CASSLVEGLWTF.

The chain links TRBV9 to TRBJ2-7, with TRBD2 identical over 7 bases. This CDR3 has 15 residues. In germline, CDR1 is SGDLS, CDR2 YYNGEE. V lost 0 bases to trimming and J lost 1 base; unmatched junction nucleotides: 4. The CDR3 spells CASSVGGLVSYEQYF. The CDR3 nucleotides are TGTGCCAGCAGCGTAGGAGGACTAGTATCCTACGAGCAGTACTTC.